This T cell receptor beta chain was sequenced in a study of beta chain features in type 1 diabetes. Study-wide background: In age, gender and cell yields, patients were similar to healthy donors. Examination spanned approximately 110 million sorted cells from all samples. Study outcomes and limitations: VDJ junctions from type 1 diabetes patients carried fewer insertions and larger deletions.

Germline V gene sequence: CDR1 SGHDN, CDR2 FVKESK. V shed 4 bases, J shed 8 bases, and the junction held 10 bases outside the gene matches. This CDR3 comprises 16 residues. CD4+ naive, central memory, regulatory and stem cell-like memory subsets were isolated by sorting on CD45RO/CCR7/CD25/CD127/CD95/CD27. With regard to this clone: Its target is unknown.

Since all of the isolated RNA was reverse transcribed, expressed TCRB transcripts were what got sequenced. TCRdb keeps only in-frame clones here, not all; method: immunoSEQ multiplex PCR. The sample consists of around 300,000 clones, about 8.5% of them appearing once. The source material was central memory CD4+ T cells from blood. This TCR was sampled from a young woman in good health. The J gene is TRBJ2-1, the V gene TRBV14, with 11 nucleotides matching TRBD1. CDR3 loop: CASSPLRTGGIHEQFF. The CDR3 region has the DNA TGTGCCAGCAGCCCCCTAAGGACAGGGGGCATTCATGAGCAGTTCTTC.